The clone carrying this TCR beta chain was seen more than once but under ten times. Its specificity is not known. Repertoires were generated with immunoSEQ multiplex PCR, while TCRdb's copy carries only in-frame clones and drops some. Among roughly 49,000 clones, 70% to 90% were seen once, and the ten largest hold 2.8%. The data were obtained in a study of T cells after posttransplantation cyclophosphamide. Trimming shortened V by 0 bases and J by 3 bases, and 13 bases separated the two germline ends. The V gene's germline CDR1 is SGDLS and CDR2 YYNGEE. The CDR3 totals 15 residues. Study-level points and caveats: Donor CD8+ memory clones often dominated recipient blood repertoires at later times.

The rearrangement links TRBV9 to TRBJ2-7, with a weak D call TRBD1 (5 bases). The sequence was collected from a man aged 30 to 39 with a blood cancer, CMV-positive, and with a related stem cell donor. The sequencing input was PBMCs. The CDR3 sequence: CASSVDVLGVYEQYF. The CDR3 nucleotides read TGTGCCAGCAGCGTAGATGTCCTAGGGGTCTACGAGCAGTACTTC.